A single sample gave rise to the 28 T cell receptor beta chains below, sequenced in a study of cytomegalovirus exposure and HLA in healthy donors. Vbeta (60) and Jbeta (13) primers were used in the PCR. Generated by immunoSEQ multiplex PCR, the TCRdb table keeps only in-frame clones and is missing some. Of roughly 190,000 clones in the sample, around 62% were seen once. The sample comprised PBMCs. The source of these receptors is a man aged 40-49 years in good health and CMV-seronegative.

This chain links TRBV6-5 with TRBJ1-1; D might be TRBD1 (5 bases). The CDR3 totals 13 residues. The germline V and J ends were trimmed by 7 bases and 0 bases, with 9 bases remaining between them. Per germline, CDR1 MNHEY and CDR2 SVGAGI. In DNA, the CDR3 is TGTGCCAGCACTCGGGGGTTGAACACTGAAGCTTTCTTT. It translates to CASTRGLNTEAFF.

The chain is built from TRBV5-6 and TRBJ1-2, with 7 positions matching TRBD1. This CDR3 is 14 amino acids long. CDR1 is SGHDT and CDR2 is YYEEEE in the germline V gene. V shed 5 bases, J shed 3 bases, and the junction held 7 bases outside the gene matches. CDR3 nucleotides: TGTGCCAGCAGTCACCGGGACAGCTACTATGGCTACACCTTC. It translates to CASSHRDSYYGYTF.

The chain recombines TRBV12-5 with TRBJ2-5, with D perhaps matching TRBD1 (5 bases). With 1 base removed from V and 1 base from J, the gap between germline ends came to 25 bases. The germline CDR1 and CDR2 sequences are LGHNT and FRNRAP. The CDR3 consists of 20 residues. The CDR3 DNA reads as TGTGCTAGTGGTTTGGGGCCCCTTAATTCGGAAGGGGCGATCCAAGAGACCCAGTACTTC. Translation gives CASGLGPLNSEGAIQETQYF. Supplemented by reference TRBV12-5 and TRBJ2-5, the full variable domain reads DARVTQTPRHKVTEMGQEVTMRCQPILGHNTVFWYRQTMMQGLELLAYFRNRAPLDDSGMPKDRFSAEMPDATLATLKIQPSEPRDSAVYFCASGLGPLNSEGAIQETQYFGPGTRLLVL.

J is TRBJ2-3 and V is TRBV27; 9 nucleotides line up with TRBD2. After removal of 5 bases from V and 2 bases from J, the junction contained 8 bases not matched to a gene. The CDR3 consists of 16 residues. Looked up from germline, CDR1 is MNHEY and CDR2 is SMNVEV (reference sequence). CDR3 DNA: TGTGCCAGCAGTCATCTCATAGCGGGGGACACAGATACGCAGTATTTT. Protein: CASSHLIAGDTDTQYF.

This clone showed up just a few times. The V gene is TRBV28, the J gene TRBJ1-4, with D hard to call. CDR3 size: 15 residues. Germline V lookup: CDR1 MDHEN, CDR2 SYDVKM. V was clipped by 2 bases and J by 2 bases, with 9 bases between them. The CDR3 DNA reads as TGTGCCAGCAGTTTACAGGCCTCTACTAATGAAAAACTGTTTTTT. This sequence encodes CASSLQASTNEKLFF.

The chain carries TRBV5-1 and TRBJ1-2; 10 bases fit TRBD1. Trimming took 4 bases from V and 6 from J; bases not matched to a gene: 6. Germline lookup yields CDR1 SGHRS and CDR2 YFSETQ. The CDR3 loop spans 14 amino acids. The CDR3 DNA follows: TGCGCCAGCAGCCGGGACAGGGGTTCGGATGGCTACACCTTC. Its protein is CASSRDRGSDGYTF.

The V call is TRBV4-2, the J call TRBJ1-2; maybe TRBD1 (5 bases). Germline V gene data show CDR1 as LGHNA and CDR2 as YNFKEQ. The CDR3 length is 15 residues. V was pared by 0 bases and J by 1 base, with 9 bases between. DNA for the CDR3: TGTGCCAGCAGCCAAGATCCGGGGGATAACTATGGCTACACCTTC. Residues: CASSQDPGDNYGYTF.

V and J are TRBV28 and TRBJ2-7, with D maybe TRBD2 (5 bases). The V gene lost 5 bases and the J gene lost 2 bases, with 10 bases spanning the gap. Germline lookup yields CDR1 MDHEN and CDR2 SYDVKM. This CDR3 spans 13 amino acids. Here the CDR3 reads CASSVTLAYEQYF. The CDR3 DNA sequence: TGTGCCAGCAGTGTGACACTAGCCTACGAGCAGTACTTC.

The CDR3 loop is CASSLDLSGGTYNEQFF. In nucleotides, the CDR3 is TGTGCCAGCAGCTTGGACCTTAGCGGAGGCACCTACAATGAGCAGTTCTTC. The chain joins TRBV5-4 to TRBJ2-1; a weak D match, TRBD2 (6 bases). This CDR3 is built from 17 residues. Germline CDR1 SGHNT, CDR2 YYREEE (reference sequence). V gave up 0 bases and J gave up 2 bases, with 15 bases separating them.

This chain joins TRBV7-2 and TRBJ2-2; TRBD2 might be the D (5 bases). CDR1 and CDR2 from the germline V gene are SGHTA and FQGNSA. Deletions cut 5 bases from V and 1 base from J, with 14 bases between. This CDR3 is 16 amino acids long. CDR3 nucleotides: TGTGCCAGCAGCCCCCTCCCAGCGGTGAACACCGGGGAGCTGTTTTTT. Amino acid sequence: CASSPLPAVNTGELFF.

In this sample, this clone turned up a few times. The chain recombines TRBV7-2 with TRBJ1-2; TRBD1 agrees at 8 bases. The V gene end was trimmed by 5 bases and the J gene end by 5 bases; junction bases not matched to a gene: 7. Germline CDR1 and CDR2: SGHTA and FQGNSA. There are 14 residues in the CDR3. Here the CDR3 reads CASSTSGGAYGYTF. Written as DNA, the CDR3 is TGTGCCAGCAGCACATCAGGGGGCGCTTATGGCTACACCTTC. Based on the CDR3 plus reference TRBV7-2 and TRBJ1-2, the full variable domain is GAGVSQSPSNKVTEKGKDVELRCDPISGHTALYWYRQSLGQGLEFLIYFQGNSAPDKSGLPSDRFSAERTGGSVSTLTIQRTQQEDSAVYLCASSTSGGAYGYTFGSGTRLTVV.

This chain uses TRBV7-2 with TRBJ2-7, with a possible D match to TRBD2 (6 bases). From germline, CDR1 is SGHTA and CDR2 FQGNSA. The CDR3 spans 14 residues. Trimming left V 7 bases short and J 0 bases short, with 13 bases between. This chain's CDR3 is CASTRDGGSYEQYF. The CDR3 DNA follows: TGTGCCAGCACCCGAGACGGGGGCTCCTACGAGCAGTACTTC. Using reference TRBV7-2 and TRBJ2-7 for the parts outside the CDR3, the full variable domain is GAGVSQSPSNKVTEKGKDVELRCDPISGHTALYWYRQSLGQGLEFLIYFQGNSAPDKSGLPSDRFSAERTGGSVSTLTIQRTQQEDSAVYLCASTRDGGSYEQYFGPGTRLTVT.

V usage is TRBV7-2 and J usage is TRBJ1-2, with D perhaps TRBD1 (5 bases). In germline, CDR1 is SGHTA, CDR2 FQGNSA. V dropped 3 bases and J dropped 1 base, with 6 bases sitting between them. This CDR3 has 13 residues. The CDR3 spells CASSLDINYGYTF. The CDR3 nucleotides read TGTGCCAGCAGCTTGGACATTAACTATGGCTACACCTTC.

The chain recombines TRBV7-2 with TRBJ2-7; 7 nucleotides match TRBD2. The CDR3 sequence is 16 residues long. Germline CDR1 reads SGHTA; CDR2 reads FQGNSA. The junction had 13 bases not matched to a gene; V was cut back by 2 bases and J by 6 bases. CDR3 loop: CASSLSGTDFWGEQYF. CDR3 DNA sequence: TGTGCCAGCAGCTTAAGCGGGACGGACTTTTGGGGCGAGCAGTACTTC.

The table lists this clone with a few counts. This sequence joins TRBV7-9 and TRBJ1-3; D may be TRBD1 (6 bases). Germline CDR1 reads SEHNR; CDR2 reads FQNEAQ (reference sequence). This CDR3 comprises 14 residues. V was shortened by 5 bases and J by 4 bases, with 12 bases between the two germline ends. The CDR3 DNA sequence: TGTGCCAGCAGCCCGGACAGATACGGAAACACCATATATTTT. Encoded protein: CASSPDRYGNTIYF.

This clone was recorded only once. The chain joins TRBV5-1 to TRBJ2-3, with 7 bases that match TRBD2. The CDR3 consists of 15 residues. Germline V gene data show CDR1 as SGHRS and CDR2 as YFSETQ. The ends lost 2 bases at V and 2 bases at J; junction bases unmatched: 5. The CDR3, as DNA: TGCGCCAGCAGCTTAACTAGCGTACCCACAGATACGCAGTATTTT. This gives the protein CASSLTSVPTDTQYF.

The V call is TRBV7-2, the J call TRBJ2-3; no reliable D call. CDR3 length: 13 amino acids. V was clipped by 3 bases and J by 4 bases, with 8 bases between them. Per the germline V gene, CDR1 is SGHTA and CDR2 is FQGNSA. CDR3 DNA sequence: TGTGCCAGCAGCTTCTTGTTCGCAGATACGCAGTATTTT. Translation: CASSFLFADTQYF.

The chain recombines TRBV19 with TRBJ2-2, with D maybe TRBD1 (6 bases). V lost 5 bases and J lost 7, with 14 bases in between. The CDR3 is 14 amino acids. The V gene's germline CDR1 is LNHDA and CDR2 SQIVND (reference sequence). The chain's CDR3 is CASSPGQLIGELFF. CDR3 DNA: TGTGCCAGTAGTCCGGGACAACTAATCGGGGAGCTGTTTTTT.

The chain is built from TRBV6-5 and TRBJ1-5; TRBD1 matches at 7 bases. V lost 5 bases, J lost 6 bases, and 10 bases stayed unmatched. The CDR3 runs 15 residues. Germline V gene lookup returns CDR1 MNHEY and CDR2 SVGAGI. In DNA form, the CDR3 reads TGTGCCAGCAGTGCCCGGGACAGCGAGATTCAGCCCCAGCATTTT. Its translation is CASSARDSEIQPQHF.

The gene calls are TRBV5-1 and TRBJ2-7; no firm D call. The V and J ends lost 1 base and 2 bases respectively, with 7 bases between them. CDR1 and CDR2 (germline): SGHRS, YFSETQ. The CDR3 length is 13 residues. Here the CDR3 DNA reads TGCGCCAGCAGCTTGCGATCTACCTACGAGCAGTACTTC. Translated, it gives CASSLRSTYEQYF.

The chain carries TRBV4-1 and TRBJ1-1; TRBD1 matches 9 bases. V shed 4 bases and J 6 bases; nucleotides not matched to a gene: 0. Germline V gene sequence: CDR1 MGHRA, CDR2 YSYEKL. The CDR3 runs 12 residues. The CDR3 nucleotides are TGCGCCAGCAGCCGGGACAGGGCTGAAGCTTTCTTT. Protein sequence: CASSRDRAEAFF.

The chain has TRBV6-6 and TRBJ2-5, with 8 bases aligning to TRBD1. The junction had 9 bases not matched to a gene; V was cut back by 4 bases and J by 11 bases. The CDR3 length is 13 residues. Germline V gene data show CDR1 as MNHNY and CDR2 as SVGAGI (reference sequence). For the CDR3, the DNA is TGTGCCAGCAGTTTGGACAGGGTTCGGGAGCAGTACTTC. This codes for CASSLDRVREQYF.

This clone was found a few times. The chain carries TRBV7-2 and TRBJ2-3; D is possibly TRBD2 (5 bases). The CDR3 is 13 amino acids. Germline V gene lookup returns CDR1 SGHTA and CDR2 FQGNSA. The ends were cut back, 3 bases at V and 2 bases at J, with 6 bases in the middle. This CDR3 is CASSLTTTDTQYF. As DNA, the CDR3 is TGTGCCAGCAGCTTGACTACCACAGATACGCAGTATTTT.

This chain uses TRBV6-6 with TRBJ1-6; a possible D gene is TRBD1 (6 bases). This CDR3 is built from 14 residues. Germline CDR1 MNHNY, CDR2 SVGAGI (reference sequence). The V gene lost 2 bases and the J gene lost 8 bases, with 10 bases spanning the gap. The CDR3 DNA is TGTGCCAGCAGTTACGGGACAAGGGATTCACCCCTCCACTTT. Encoded protein: CASSYGTRDSPLHF.

The chain uses TRBV19 and TRBJ1-1; 8 bases are shared with TRBD1. From germline, CDR1 is LNHDA and CDR2 SQIVND (reference sequence). CDR3 size: 13 residues. Trimming removed 3 bases from V and 13 bases from J; junction bases left unmatched: 10. CDR3: CASSILTGEENFF. CDR3 DNA: TGTGCCAGTAGTATCTTGACAGGGGAAGAGAATTTCTTT.

This sequence joins TRBV7-3 and TRBJ2-3; weak D call: TRBD1 (7 bases). The germline CDR1 and CDR2 sequences are SGHTA and FQGTGA. The CDR3 contains 16 residues. Trimming took 1 base from V and 6 from J, leaving 17 bases between them. For the CDR3, the DNA is TGTGCCAGCAGCTTAAAGAAAGGAGGGGGCGCGGATACGCAGTATTTT. Translation gives CASSLKKGGGADTQYF.

This clone was seen a few times. J is TRBJ2-3 and V is TRBV19, with 8 bases identical to TRBD2. Germline V lookup: CDR1 LNHDA, CDR2 SQIVND (reference sequence). V lost 10 bases to trimming and J lost 3 bases; unmatched junction nucleotides: 6. This CDR3 has 13 residues. CDR3 amino acids: CATLTSETDTQYF. CDR3 nucleotide sequence: TGTGCCACCTTGACTAGCGAAACAGATACGCAGTATTTT.

This clone has more than one count but fewer than ten. The chain couples TRBV28 to TRBJ1-5, with D possibly TRBD1 on 6 matching bases. The CDR3 is 16 amino acids. Trimming left V 2 bases short and J 5 bases short, with 16 bases between. Per germline, CDR1 MDHEN and CDR2 SYDVKM. This chain's CDR3 is CASSLGGASSYQPQHF. The CDR3 DNA is TGTGCCAGCAGTTTAGGGGGGGCTAGTTCTTATCAGCCCCAGCATTTT.